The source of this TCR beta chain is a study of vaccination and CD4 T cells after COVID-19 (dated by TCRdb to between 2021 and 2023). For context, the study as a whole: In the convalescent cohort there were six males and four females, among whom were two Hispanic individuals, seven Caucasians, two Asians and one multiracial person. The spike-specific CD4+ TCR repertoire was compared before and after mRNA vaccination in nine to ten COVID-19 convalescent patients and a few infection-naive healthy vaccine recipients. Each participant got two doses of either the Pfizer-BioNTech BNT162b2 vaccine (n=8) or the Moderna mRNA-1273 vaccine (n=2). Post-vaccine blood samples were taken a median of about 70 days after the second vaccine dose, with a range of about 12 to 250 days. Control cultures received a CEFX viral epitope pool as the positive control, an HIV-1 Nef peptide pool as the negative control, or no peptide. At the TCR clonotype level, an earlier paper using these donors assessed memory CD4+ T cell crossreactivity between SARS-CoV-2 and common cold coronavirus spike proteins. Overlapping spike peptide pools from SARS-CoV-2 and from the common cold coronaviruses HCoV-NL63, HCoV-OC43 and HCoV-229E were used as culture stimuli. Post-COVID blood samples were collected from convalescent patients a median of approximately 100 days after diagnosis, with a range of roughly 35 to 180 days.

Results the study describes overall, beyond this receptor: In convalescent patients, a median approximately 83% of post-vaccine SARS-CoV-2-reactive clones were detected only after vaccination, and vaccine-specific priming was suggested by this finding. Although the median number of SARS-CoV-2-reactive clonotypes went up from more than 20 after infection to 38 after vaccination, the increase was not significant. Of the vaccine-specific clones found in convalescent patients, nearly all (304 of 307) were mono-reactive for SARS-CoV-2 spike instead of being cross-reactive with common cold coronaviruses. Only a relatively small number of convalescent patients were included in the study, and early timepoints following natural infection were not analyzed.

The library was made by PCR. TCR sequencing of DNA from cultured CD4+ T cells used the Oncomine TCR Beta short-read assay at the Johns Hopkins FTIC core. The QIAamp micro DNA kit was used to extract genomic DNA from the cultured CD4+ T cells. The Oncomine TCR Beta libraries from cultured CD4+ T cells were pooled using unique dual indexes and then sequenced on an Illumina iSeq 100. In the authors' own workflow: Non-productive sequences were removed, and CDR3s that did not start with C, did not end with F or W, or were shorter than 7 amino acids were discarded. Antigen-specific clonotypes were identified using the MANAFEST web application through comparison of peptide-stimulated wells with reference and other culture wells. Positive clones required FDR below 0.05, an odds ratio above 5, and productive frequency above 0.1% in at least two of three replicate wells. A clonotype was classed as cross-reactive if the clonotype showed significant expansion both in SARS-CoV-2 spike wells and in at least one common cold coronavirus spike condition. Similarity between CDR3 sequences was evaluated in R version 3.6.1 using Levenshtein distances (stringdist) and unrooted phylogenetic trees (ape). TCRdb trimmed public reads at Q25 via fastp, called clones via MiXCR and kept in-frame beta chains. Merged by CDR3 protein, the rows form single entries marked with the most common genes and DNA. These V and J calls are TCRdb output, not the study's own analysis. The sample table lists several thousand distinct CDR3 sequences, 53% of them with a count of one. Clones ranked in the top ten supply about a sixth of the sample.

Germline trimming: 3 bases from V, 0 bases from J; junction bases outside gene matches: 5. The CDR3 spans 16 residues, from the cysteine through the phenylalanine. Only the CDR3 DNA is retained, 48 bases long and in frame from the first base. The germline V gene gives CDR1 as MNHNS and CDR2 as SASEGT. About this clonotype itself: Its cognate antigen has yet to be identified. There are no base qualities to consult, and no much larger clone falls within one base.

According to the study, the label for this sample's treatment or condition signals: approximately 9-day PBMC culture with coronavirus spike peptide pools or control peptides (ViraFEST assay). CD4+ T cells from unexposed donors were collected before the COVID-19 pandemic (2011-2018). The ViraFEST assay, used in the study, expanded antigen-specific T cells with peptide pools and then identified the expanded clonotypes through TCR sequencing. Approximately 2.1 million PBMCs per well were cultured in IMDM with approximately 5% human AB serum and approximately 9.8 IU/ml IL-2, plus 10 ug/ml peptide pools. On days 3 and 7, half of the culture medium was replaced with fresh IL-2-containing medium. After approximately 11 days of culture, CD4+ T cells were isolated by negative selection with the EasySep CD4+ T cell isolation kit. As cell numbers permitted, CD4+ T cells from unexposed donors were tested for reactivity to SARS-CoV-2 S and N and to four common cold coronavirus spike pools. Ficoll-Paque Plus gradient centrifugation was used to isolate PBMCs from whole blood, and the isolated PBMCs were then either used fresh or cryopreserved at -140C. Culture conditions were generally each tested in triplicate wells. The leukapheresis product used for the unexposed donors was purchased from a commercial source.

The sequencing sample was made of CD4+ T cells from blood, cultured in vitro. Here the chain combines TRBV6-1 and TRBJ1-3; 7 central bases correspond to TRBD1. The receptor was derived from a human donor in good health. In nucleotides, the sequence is TGTGCCAGCAGTGATCAGGACAGGATCTCTGGAAACACCATATATTTT. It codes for CASSDQDRISGNTIYF.